This T cell receptor beta chain was sequenced in a study of blood T cell repertoires in COVID-19. Here immunoSEQ multiplex PCR was the method, and the copy in TCRdb shows in-frame clones only, minus some. The profile covers about 370,000 clones, with nearly 90% appearing a single time and around 7% taken by the ten largest. The ends were cut back, 4 bases at V and 4 bases at J, with 13 bases in the middle. This CDR3 is 14 amino acids long. CDR1 SGHNT and CDR2 YENEEA come from the germline V gene. The gene calls are TRBV11-3 and TRBJ1-1, with a tentative D call TRBD1 (5 bases). Sequencing was performed on peripheral blood. This TCR was recovered from a man between 18 and 29 years old with active or convalescent COVID-19. The CDR3 bases are TGTGCCAGCAGCTCAACAAGGGGAACCACTGAAGCTTTCTTT. Translated: CASSSTRGTTEAFF.